Listed below are T cell receptor beta chains from one sample, sequenced in a study of cytomegalovirus exposure and HLA in healthy donors. Using immunoSEQ multiplex PCR, the repertoire was profiled, and TCRdb retains in-frame clones only, with some absent. The repertoire holds 74,000 or so clones, with around 80% as singletons. The sequenced sample was PBMCs. These TCRs come from a man aged 50-60 years in good health and CMV-seropositive. Each CDR3 is given with its conserved first and last residue. A D gene is named only where the DNA matches it firmly. Where a row states a size, it is once, few, many or the class of an expanded clone; other rows omit it.

TRBJ2-7 | TRBV4-2 | once | . | TGTGCCAGCAGCCCCTCCCTCAGGGGCTCGGGGTACGAGCAGTACTTC | CASSPSLRGSGYEQYF
TRBJ2-3 | TRBV5-1 | . | TRBD2 | TGCGCCAGCAGCCTAGCGGACCTCACAGATACGCAGTATTTT | CASSLADLTDTQYF
TRBJ2-2 | TRBV6-6 | . | . | TGTGCCAGCACCACAGGGAACACCGGGGAGCTGTTTTTT | CASTTGNTGELFF
TRBJ1-2 | TRBV6-1 | . | . | TGTGCCAGCAGTGACAGGGGCTATGGCTACACCTTC | CASSDRGYGYTF
TRBJ2-2 | TRBV13 | few | . | TGTGCCAGCAGCTACGGACCAGGGTCCGGGGAGCTGTTTTTT | CASSYGPGSGELFF
TRBJ2-4 | TRBV11-2 | . | . | TGTGCCAGCAGCTTGTTAGCGGAACTAGCCAAAAACATTCAGTACTTC | CASSLLAELAKNIQYF
TRBJ2-4 | TRBV7-9 | . | . | TGTGCCAGCAGCTTAGAGTCGAGGGACATTCAGTACTTC | CASSLESRDIQYF
TRBJ2-7 | TRBV10-3 | few | . | TGTGCCATCAGTGAAGGGGCGGGACGATACGAGCAGTACTTC | CAISEGAGRYEQYF
TRBJ2-3 | TRBV5-1 | . | . | TGCGCCAGCAGCTTTCTCGCAGATACGCAGTATTTT | CASSFLADTQYF
TRBJ2-7 | TRBV19 | . | TRBD2 | TGTGCCAGTAGCGTACCCGAGACAGGGACTAGCGGGGGGGAGAGTTTTTACGAGCAGTACTTC | CASSVPETGTSGGESFYEQYF
TRBJ2-2 | TRBV7-2 | . | . | TGTGCCAGCAGCTCACAGGGATACACCGGGGAGCTGTTTTTT | CASSSQGYTGELFF
TRBJ2-2 | TRBV7-9 | . | TRBD1 | TGTGCCAGCAGCTTACAGGGGGCGAATTACGGGGAGCTGTTTTTT | CASSLQGANYGELFF
TRBJ2-1 | TRBV11-3 | . | TRBD2 | TGTGCCAGCAGCTTATCTTTTGCATTGGCGGGACTAGCGGGAGGGGATGAGCAGTTCTTC | CASSLSFALAGLAGGDEQFF
TRBJ1-6 | TRBV5-1 | . | . | TGCGCCAGCAGCCCGGACACATTAGATTATAATTCACCCCTCCACTTT | CASSPDTLDYNSPLHF
TRBJ1-2 | TRBV27 | . | . | TGTGCCAGCAGCCGCGGGGAGGTGGGCGGCTACACCTTC | CASSRGEVGGYTF
TRBJ1-5 | TRBV5-1 | . | . | TGCGCCAGCAGCATCGGACACAATAGCAATCAGCCCCAGCATTTT | CASSIGHNSNQPQHF
TRBJ2-6 | TRBV15 | . | TRBD2 | TGTGCCACGAAACCGGGGGGTCGGGACGCTTCTGGGGCCAACGTCCTGACTTTC | CATKPGGRDASGANVLTF
TRBJ2-3 | TRBV9 | . | TRBD2 | TGTGCCAGCAGCGCTAGCGGGAGCACAGATACGCAGTATTTT | CASSASGSTDTQYF
TRBJ1-4 | TRBV19 | . | . | TGTGCCAGTAGTATAGTAGGCCAGGGTGGTGAAAAACTGTTTTTT | CASSIVGQGGEKLFF
TRBJ2-2 | TRBV18 | . | . | TGTGCCAGCTCACCACCCGAAAACAGGGAAGCCGGGGAGCTGTTTTTT | CASSPPENREAGELFF
TRBJ2-2 | TRBV5-1 | . | . | TGCGCCAGCAGCTTGGAGGGTCCAGGGATCTCCGGGGAGCTGTTTTTT | CASSLEGPGISGELFF
TRBJ1-1 | TRBV4-3 | . | . | TGCGCCAGCAGCCGAAGTTACAGCACTGAAGCTTTCTTT | CASSRSYSTEAFF
TRBJ2-5 | TRBV2 | . | . | TGTGCCAGCAAACCGCAGGTCCCTCAAGAGACCCAGTACTTC | CASKPQVPQETQYF
TRBJ1-4 | TRBV29-1 | . | . | TGCAGCTCATGGACCAGGGGCGTGGGGGAAAAACTGTTTTTT | CSSWTRGVGEKLFF
TRBJ2-1 | TRBV7-6 | . | . | TGTGCCAGCAGCTTAGAATCGAGCTCCTACAATGAGCAGTTCTTC | CASSLESSSYNEQFF
TRBJ2-4 | TRBV5-4 | . | . | TGTGCCAGCAGCTTGGTGTCGGGAGCCCTGTCCAAAAACATTCAGTACTTC | CASSLVSGALSKNIQYF
TRBJ1-6 | TRBV2 | . | . | TGTGCCAGTATAGGGGAGGCGCATTCACCCCTCCACTTT | CASIGEAHSPLHF
TRBJ1-5 | TRBV9 | . | . | TGTGCTCATTTCGATAGGGAGGTTAGCAATCAGCCCCAGCATTTT | CAHFDREVSNQPQHF
TRBJ2-5 | TRBV30 | . | . | TGTGCCTGGACAGGGTTGGCCCAAGAGACCCAGTACTTC | CAWTGLAQETQYF
TRBJ2-7 | TRBV19 | . | TRBD2 | TGTGCCAGTTCTACTAGCGGGCGTTCCTACGAGCAGTACTTC | CASSTSGRSYEQYF
TRBJ2-2 | TRBV4-1 | . | TRBD2 | TGCGCCAGCAGCCAAGAGGGAGGGCGAGGCGGGGAGCTGTTTTTT | CASSQEGGRGGELFF
TRBJ1-5 | TRBV5-1 | once | TRBD1 | TGCGCCAGCAGCTTGGGTGGGACAGGGGGAAGGAATCAGCCCCAGCATTTT | CASSLGGTGGRNQPQHF
TRBJ2-3 | TRBV5-1 | . | . | TGCGCCAGCAGCTTGGAGGGGCGGGGCAGTCTCTCGGATACGCAGTATTTT | CASSLEGRGSLSDTQYF
TRBJ1-3 | TRBV10-3 | . | . | TGTGCCATCAGTGAGTTCCTGGACTCCCAGAGCTCTGGAAACACCATATATTTT | CAISEFLDSQSSGNTIYF
TRBJ2-4 | TRBV12-5 | . | TRBD2 | TGTGCTAGTGGTTTGGTACACCCTTTCGGGGGGGGAAGTACCAAAAACATTCAGTACTTC | CASGLVHPFGGGSTKNIQYF
TRBJ2-7 | TRBV15 | . | . | TGTGCCACCAGCAGCCCCCTCGCCGGGAGCCACGAGCAGTACTTC | CATSSPLAGSHEQYF
TRBJ1-2 | TRBV7-9 | . | TRBD1 | TGTGCCAGCAGCTTCCCGGACAGGGGGTATGGCTACACCTTC | CASSFPDRGYGYTF
TRBJ2-2 | TRBV18 | . | TRBD2 | TGTGCCAGCTCACCAAGCGGGAGGGCCGGCGGGGAGCTGTTTTTT | CASSPSGRAGGELFF
TRBJ1-5 | TRBV4-1 | . | . | TGCGCCAGCAGCCAAGATCAGGCAGGGAGCAATCAGCCCCAGCATTTT | CASSQDQAGSNQPQHF
TRBJ1-3 | TRBV7-2 | few | . | TGTGCCAGCAGCTTCGGGAACTCTGGAAACACCATATATTTT | CASSFGNSGNTIYF
TRBJ2-1 | TRBV7-9 | . | TRBD1 | TGTGCCAGCAGCTTGACAGGGGTCTCCTACAATGAGCAGTTCTTC | CASSLTGVSYNEQFF
TRBJ2-1 | TRBV11-2 | few | . | TGTGCCAGCAGCTCTATTCGTGTATTTGACAATGAGCAGTTCTTC | CASSSIRVFDNEQFF
TRBJ2-2 | TRBV9 | few | TRBD2 | TGTGCCAGCAGCGTAGCCCCAGGACTAGCGGGAGATTACACCGGGGAGCTGTTTTTT | CASSVAPGLAGDYTGELFF
TRBJ2-7 | TRBV25-1 | . | . | TGTGCCAGCAGTGATGGGGACTTATCCTTCTACGAGCAGTACTTC | CASSDGDLSFYEQYF
TRBJ1-4 | TRBV7-9 | . | TRBD1 | TGTGCCAGCAGCCCGGGGGGACAGGGTCTGGTTGAAAAACTGTTTTTT | CASSPGGQGLVEKLFF
TRBJ2-7 | TRBV30 | . | . | TGTGCCTGGAGTGTAAGCAGAGCGGGTTATTCCTACGAGCAGTACTTC | CAWSVSRAGYSYEQYF
TRBJ2-2 | TRBV5-8 | . | . | TGTGCCAGCAGCTTGGCCCCTAGCTACACCGGGGAGCTGTTTTTT | CASSLAPSYTGELFF
TRBJ2-1 | TRBV2 | . | TRBD1 | TGTGCCAGCAGTGAGCGGACAGGATACAATGAGCAGTTCTTC | CASSERTGYNEQFF